Below, one T cell receptor beta chain is given with its context. The trim removed 6 bases at V and 5 bases at J, leaving 6 bases unmatched. Per the germline V gene, CDR1 is LNHDA and CDR2 is SQIVND (reference sequence). This CDR3 is built from 14 residues. The data were produced by immunoSEQ multiplex PCR, yet TCRdb's version contains in-frame clones alone and is incomplete. The sample includes almost 400,000 clones, roughly 90% of them seen just once. This sample is drawn from a study of blood T cell repertoires in COVID-19. Turning to the study itself: Nucleic acid was either cDNA or gDNA, and it came from T cells, B-cell-depleted T cells, or PBMCs.

This receptor was taken from a woman under 40 with acute COVID-19. Sample: PBMCs or T cells enriched from blood (not recorded which). The J gene is TRBJ2-7, the V gene TRBV19, with TRBD1 matching 11 bases. DNA of the CDR3: TGTGCCAGTAGACCGGGACAGGGGGTCCACGAGCAGTACTTC. Amino acids: CASRPGQGVHEQYF.